A single T cell receptor beta chain is shown here with its context. Unmatched junction bases numbered 12, after V lost 4 bases and J lost 0 bases. CDR1 MNHNS and CDR2 SASEGT come from the germline V gene. The CDR3 extends over 18 amino acids. This sample stems from a study of blood T cell repertoires in COVID-19. Study-wide background: Samples of COVID-19 (acute and convalescent) were obtained from the United States, Italy and Spain. The analysed material was cDNA or gDNA that came from T cells, B-cell-depleted T cells, or PBMCs.

In the authors' workflow: How many nucleated cells were present was estimated from reference gene primer amplification. Produced via immunoSEQ multiplex PCR; TCRdb's table is partial and in-frame only. V and J calls and clone size follow that table, whereas D and trimming were derived from the DNA. This sample has about 410,000 clones; 70% to 90% occur once, and the top ten carry about 1.5%. The TCR sequence derives from a woman aged 30 to 39 with active or convalescent COVID-19. The genes are TRBV6-1 and TRBJ1-5, with TRBD1 identical over 7 bases. The specimen was peripheral blood. The CDR3 spells CASSVNRDRVYSNQPQHF. CDR3 DNA: TGTGCCAGCAGTGTAAACCGGGACAGAGTTTATAGCAATCAGCCCCAGCATTTT.